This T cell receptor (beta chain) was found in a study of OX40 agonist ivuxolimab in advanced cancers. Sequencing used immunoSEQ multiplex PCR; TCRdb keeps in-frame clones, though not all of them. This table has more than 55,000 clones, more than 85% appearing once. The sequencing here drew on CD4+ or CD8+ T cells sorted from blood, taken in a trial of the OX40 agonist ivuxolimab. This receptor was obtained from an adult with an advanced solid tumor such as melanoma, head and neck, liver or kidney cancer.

CDR3 amino acids: CASSYSAGADTQYF. Here the CDR3 DNA reads TGTGCCAGCAGTTACTCGGCGGGGGCAGATACGCAGTATTTT. The V and J genes are TRBV6-5 and TRBJ2-3; TRBD2 aligns across 7 bases. V dropped 0 bases and J dropped 4; count of bases not matched to a gene: 1. CDR1 and CDR2 (germline): MNHEY, SVGAGI. This CDR3 comprises 14 residues.